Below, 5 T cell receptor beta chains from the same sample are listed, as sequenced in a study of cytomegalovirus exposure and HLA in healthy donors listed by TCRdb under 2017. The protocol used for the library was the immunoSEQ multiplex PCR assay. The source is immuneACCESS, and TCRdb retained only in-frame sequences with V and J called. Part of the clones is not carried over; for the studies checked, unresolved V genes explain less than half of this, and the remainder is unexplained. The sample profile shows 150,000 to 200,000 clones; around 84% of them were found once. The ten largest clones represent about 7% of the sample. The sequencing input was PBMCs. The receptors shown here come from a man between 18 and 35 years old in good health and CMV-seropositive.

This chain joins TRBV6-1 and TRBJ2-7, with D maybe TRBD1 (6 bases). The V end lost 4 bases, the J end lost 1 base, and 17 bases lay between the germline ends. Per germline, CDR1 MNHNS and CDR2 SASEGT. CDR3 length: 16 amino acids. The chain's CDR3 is CASSAQQGMKSYEQYF. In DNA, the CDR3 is TGTGCCAGCAGTGCCCAACAGGGAATGAAGTCCTACGAGCAGTACTTC.

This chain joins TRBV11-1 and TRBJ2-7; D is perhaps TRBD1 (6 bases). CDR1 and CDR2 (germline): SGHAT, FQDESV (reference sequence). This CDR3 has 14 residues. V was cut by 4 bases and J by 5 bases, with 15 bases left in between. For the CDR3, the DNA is TGTGCCAGCAGCTCCCGGGCAGGGGCTGACGAGCAGTACTTC. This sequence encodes CASSSRAGADEQYF.

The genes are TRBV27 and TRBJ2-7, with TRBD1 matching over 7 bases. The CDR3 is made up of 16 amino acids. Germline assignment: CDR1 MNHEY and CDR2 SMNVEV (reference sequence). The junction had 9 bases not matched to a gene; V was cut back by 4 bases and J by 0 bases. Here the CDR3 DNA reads TGTGCCAGCAGTTGGACAGGCTCGAGGTACTCCTACGAGCAGTACTTC. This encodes CASSWTGSRYSYEQYF.

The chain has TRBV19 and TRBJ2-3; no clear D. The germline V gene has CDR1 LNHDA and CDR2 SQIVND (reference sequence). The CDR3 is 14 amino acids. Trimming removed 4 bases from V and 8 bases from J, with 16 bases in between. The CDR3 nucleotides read TGTGCCAGTAGTACAACCCAACCACCAGGTACGCAGTATTTT. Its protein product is CASSTTQPPGTQYF.

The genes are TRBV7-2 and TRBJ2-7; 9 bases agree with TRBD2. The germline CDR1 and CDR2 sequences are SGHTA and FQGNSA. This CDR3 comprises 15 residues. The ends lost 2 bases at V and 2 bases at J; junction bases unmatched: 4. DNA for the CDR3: TGTGCCAGCAGCTTACGGGCGGGAGGGACCTACGAGCAGTACTTC. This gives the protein CASSLRAGGTYEQYF.